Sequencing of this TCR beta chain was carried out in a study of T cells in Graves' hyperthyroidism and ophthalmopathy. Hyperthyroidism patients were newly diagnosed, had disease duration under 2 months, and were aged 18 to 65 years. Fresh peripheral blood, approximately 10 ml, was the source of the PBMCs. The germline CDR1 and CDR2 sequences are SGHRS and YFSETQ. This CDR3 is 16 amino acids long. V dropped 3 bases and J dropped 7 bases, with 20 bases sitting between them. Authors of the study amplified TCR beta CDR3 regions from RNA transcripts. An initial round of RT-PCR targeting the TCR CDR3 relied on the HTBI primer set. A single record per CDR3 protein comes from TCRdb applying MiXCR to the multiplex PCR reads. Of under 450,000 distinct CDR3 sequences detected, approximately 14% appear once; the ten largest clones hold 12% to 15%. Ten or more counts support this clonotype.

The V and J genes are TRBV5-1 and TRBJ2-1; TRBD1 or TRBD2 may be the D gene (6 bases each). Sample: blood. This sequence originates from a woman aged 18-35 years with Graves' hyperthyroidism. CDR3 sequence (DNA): TGCGCCAGCAGCTACCCCAGGGGCGGGGATAGGAATGAGCAGTTCTTC. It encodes CASSYPRGGDRNEQFF.